This TCR beta chain was observed in a study of shared T cell receptors in the human thymus. The CDR3 sequence is 16 residues long. CDR1 ENHRY and CDR2 SYGVKD come from the germline V gene. V lost 6 bases, J lost 4 bases, and 13 bases stayed unmatched. TCRdb keeps only in-frame clones here, not all; method: immunoSEQ multiplex PCR. Among 550,000 to 800,000 clones, approximately 85% were seen once, and the ten largest hold roughly 0.01%. The same data also contributed to another study, on human thymus T cells. That work contributes: Resections from corrective heart surgery provided thymus tissue. Across thymic and blood repertoires, the usage of V and J genes appeared to be biased. Highly overlapping thymic repertoires in unrelated individuals were reported by related research.

The chain carries TRBV10-3 and TRBJ1-1; 8 positions agree with TRBD1. Material: thymocytes. The clonotype originates from a girl in the first two years of life with a congenital heart defect. CDR3 DNA: TGTGCCATCAGAACGGACAGGGTGAGGGGTGGCACTGAAGCTTTCTTT. Its translation is CAIRTDRVRGGTEAFF.